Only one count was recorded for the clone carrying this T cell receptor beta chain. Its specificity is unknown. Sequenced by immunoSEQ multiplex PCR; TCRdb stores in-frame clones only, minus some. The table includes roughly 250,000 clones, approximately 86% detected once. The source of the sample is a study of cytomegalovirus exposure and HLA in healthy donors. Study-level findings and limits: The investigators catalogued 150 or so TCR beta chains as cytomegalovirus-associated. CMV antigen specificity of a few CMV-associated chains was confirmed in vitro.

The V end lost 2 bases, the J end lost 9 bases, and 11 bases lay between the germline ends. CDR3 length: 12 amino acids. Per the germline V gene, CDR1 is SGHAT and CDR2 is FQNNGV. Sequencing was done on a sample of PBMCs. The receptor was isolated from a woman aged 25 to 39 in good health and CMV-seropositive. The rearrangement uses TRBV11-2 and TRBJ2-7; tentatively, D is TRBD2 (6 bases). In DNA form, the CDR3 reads TGTGCCAGCAGCTTAATGGAGGGAGGGCAGTACTTC. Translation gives CASSLMEGGQYF.